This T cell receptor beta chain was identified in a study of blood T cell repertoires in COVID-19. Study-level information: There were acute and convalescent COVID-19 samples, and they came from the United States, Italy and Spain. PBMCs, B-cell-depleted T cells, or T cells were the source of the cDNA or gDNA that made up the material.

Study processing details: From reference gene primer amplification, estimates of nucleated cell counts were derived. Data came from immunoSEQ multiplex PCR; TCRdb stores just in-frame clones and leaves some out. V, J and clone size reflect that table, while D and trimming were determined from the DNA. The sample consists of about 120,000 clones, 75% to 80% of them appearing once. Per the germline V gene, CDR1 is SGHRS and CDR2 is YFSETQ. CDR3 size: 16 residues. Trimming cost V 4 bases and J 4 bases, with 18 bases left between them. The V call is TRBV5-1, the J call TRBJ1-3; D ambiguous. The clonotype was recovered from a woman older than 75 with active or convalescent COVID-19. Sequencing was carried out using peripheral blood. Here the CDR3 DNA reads TGCGCCAGCAGCATTGGGCCCCCCAGAGACGGAAACACCATATATTTT. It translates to CASSIGPPRDGNTIYF. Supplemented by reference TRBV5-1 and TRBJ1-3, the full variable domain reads KAGVTQTPRYLIKTRGQQVTLSCSPISGHRSVSWYQQTPGQGLQFLFEYFSETQRNKGNFPGRFSGRQFSNSRSEMNVSTLELGDSALYLCASSIGPPRDGNTIYFGEGSWLTVV.